A selection of T cell receptor beta chains follows, all from one sample in a study of blood T cell repertoires in COVID-19. The data were produced by immunoSEQ multiplex PCR, yet TCRdb's version contains in-frame clones alone and is incomplete. This sample carries 150,000 to 200,000 clones, nearly 80% of them seen once, and the ten largest clones take roughly an eighth. Input material: PBMCs or T cells enriched from blood (not recorded which). Receptors originate from a man aged 55 to 69 who had been exposed to COVID-19. CDR3s include the opening cysteine and the closing phenylalanine or tryptophan. A D gene is named only where the DNA matches it firmly. The size field is filled for only some rows; it gives once, few, many or a size class.

>-|TRBD1|TRBJ1-1|TRBV5-1
TGCGCCAGCAGCTTGATCGGTACAGGGGGCACTGAAGCTTTCTTT
CASSLIGTGGTEAFF
>once|TRBD1|TRBJ1-5|TRBV5-6
TGTGCCAGCAGCCCCCGGGACAGTAGTCAGCCCCAGCATTTT
CASSPRDSSQPQHF
>-|TRBD2|TRBJ2-7|TRBV19
TGTGCCAGTAGCCCACTAGCGGGGAGAGGTACCGAGCAGTACTTC
CASSPLAGRGTEQYF
>-|-|TRBJ2-7|TRBV3-1/TRBV3-2
TGTGCCAGCAGCCAAGGTTGGGGGCAATCCTACGAGCAGTACTTC
CASSQGWGQSYEQYF
>many|-|TRBJ1-1|TRBV7-2
TGTGCCAGCAGCTTATTCCAAACGGCTGAAGCTTTCTTT
CASSLFQTAEAFF
>-|TRBD2|TRBJ2-2|TRBV19
TGTGCCACCTCCGGGGAAGCGGGAGCCACCGGGGAGCTGTTTTTT
CATSGEAGATGELFF
>-|-|TRBJ1-1|TRBV7-9
TGTGCCAGCAGCTTTAGCACGATGAACACTGAAGCTTTCTTT
CASSFSTMNTEAFF
>-|TRBD2|TRBJ2-7|TRBV7-9
TGTGCCAGCAGCCAAGAAATGATGGGGGAGGGGCAGTACTTC
CASSQEMMGEGQYF
>-|TRBD2|TRBJ2-7|TRBV5-1
TGCGCCAGCAGCTTTCGGCTAGCGGGAGGATACGAGCAGTACTTC
CASSFRLAGGYEQYF
>-|-|TRBJ2-2|TRBV5-1
TGCGCCAGCAGCCCCGGGACTCAGAACACCGGGGAGCTGTTTTTT
CASSPGTQNTGELFF
>-|TRBD2|TRBJ2-2|TRBV5-4
TGTGCCAGCAGCTTGCGGGGGGGGAACACCGGGGAGCTGTTTTTT
CASSLRGGNTGELFF
>-|TRBD2|TRBJ2-1|TRBV19
TGTGCCAGTACCGAGACTAGCGGGAGGTCGAATGAGCAGTTCTTC
CASTETSGRSNEQFF
>-|-|TRBJ1-1|TRBV24-1
TGTGCCACCAGGCAGGCGGGGGAGAACACTGAAGCTTTCTTT
CATRQAGENTEAFF
>-|-|TRBJ2-7|TRBV7-8
TGTGCCAGCAGCTCCGGGGGGCCTGGGGGCGAGCAGTACTTC
CASSSGGPGGEQYF
>-|-|TRBJ2-2|TRBV30
TGTGCCTGGACCTTCGGCAGAGGGGGCGGGGAGCTGTTTTTT
CAWTFGRGGGELFF
>-|-|TRBJ1-6|TRBV6-4
TGTGCCAGCAGTGAATCGGGGTTTAATTCACCCCTCCACTTT
CASSESGFNSPLHF
>-|TRBD2|TRBJ2-7|TRBV3-1/TRBV3-2
TGTGCCAGCAGTCGGACTAGCGGGAGGGCCGGGACCTACGAGCAGTACTTC
CASSRTSGRAGTYEQYF
>-|TRBD2|TRBJ2-1|TRBV7-7
TGTGCCAGCAGCTTAACCCCGGGACTAGCGGGAGGGCCTGGCAATGAGCAGTTCTTC
CASSLTPGLAGGPGNEQFF
>-|-|TRBJ1-4|TRBV2
TGTGCCAGCAGTGTTGTCGTCCTCCTGTTTTTT
CASSVVVLLFF
>-|-|TRBJ1-5|TRBV9
TGTGCCAGCAGCGTAGGGACACAAAATCAGCCCCAGCATTTT
CASSVGTQNQPQHF
>-|TRBD2|TRBJ2-3|TRBV28
TGTGCCAGCAGTCTCACTGAGGGAGGGAGGGCAGATACGCAGTATTTT
CASSLTEGGRADTQYF
>few|-|TRBJ1-2|TRBV7-2
TGTGCCAGCAGCTGGAGACAGGTGAACTATGGCTACACCTTC
CASSWRQVNYGYTF
>-|TRBD1|TRBJ2-7|TRBV7-3
TGTGCCAGCAGCTCCGGGACAGGGGTGAGCTACGAGCAGTACTTC
CASSSGTGVSYEQYF
>few|-|TRBJ2-7|TRBV20-1
TGCAGTGCTAAGGACAGCTACGAGCAGTACTTC
CSAKDSYEQYF
>-|TRBD1|TRBJ1-2|TRBV24-1
TGTGCCACCAGAAGAGGGACAGGCGGTGGCTACACCTTC
CATRRGTGGGYTF
>-|TRBD2|TRBJ2-1|TRBV7-9
TGTGCCAGCAGCTTGCCGGCGGCTAGCGGTTCTCTCTACAATGAGCAGTTCTTC
CASSLPAASGSLYNEQFF
>-|-|TRBJ1-2|TRBV19
TGTGCCAGTAGTATTTTCAGGTCTGCTACGGACTCTAACTATGGCTACACCTTC
CASSIFRSATDSNYGYTF
>-|TRBD1|TRBJ1-6|TRBV10-1
TGCGCCAGCAGTGAGGGGACAGGGTATTCACCCCTCCACTTT
CASSEGTGYSPLHF
>-|TRBD1|TRBJ1-2|TRBV19
TGTGCCAGTAGAACCACGGGGACAGGGGTGAACTATGGCTACACCTTC
CASRTTGTGVNYGYTF
>-|-|TRBJ2-3|TRBV9
TGTGCCAGCAGCGTAGGAGCCCAGGGGACAGATACGCAGTATTTT
CASSVGAQGTDTQYF
>-|-|TRBJ1-1|TRBV5-6
TGTGCCAGCAGCTTCCCAACAGGGAACACTGAAGCTTTCTTT
CASSFPTGNTEAFF
>-|TRBD1|TRBJ1-4|TRBV4-1
TGCGCCAGCAGCCCGGGACAGGGGTCAGGTAATGAAAAACTGTTTTTT
CASSPGQGSGNEKLFF
>-|TRBD1|TRBJ1-2|TRBV7-8
TGTGCCAGCAGCTTAGGCAGGGGGCCCCATGGCTACACCTTC
CASSLGRGPHGYTF
>-|TRBD1|TRBJ1-1|TRBV5-1
TGCGCCAGCAGCCGGGACAGCCGAGCCACTGAAGCTTTCTTT
CASSRDSRATEAFF
>-|TRBD2|TRBJ2-7|TRBV18
TGTGCCAGCTCACCACCGAGTGGACTAGGCTCCTACGAGCAGTACTTC
CASSPPSGLGSYEQYF
>-|-|TRBJ1-1|TRBV27
TGTGCCAGCGGCCGGGGCCCGGGGGTTGGTACTGAAGCTTTCTTT
CASGRGPGVGTEAFF
>-|-|TRBJ2-5|TRBV6-2/TRBV6-3
TGTGCCAGCAGTTACTTCGGACTGGGGCAAGAGACCCAGTACTTC
CASSYFGLGQETQYF
>once|TRBD2|TRBJ2-1|TRBV15
TGTGCCACCAGCAGAGATCCTAGCGGGAGAGATGAGCAGTTCTTC
CATSRDPSGRDEQFF
>-|-|TRBJ1-6|TRBV28
TGTGCCAGCAGTTTAGGAGGACAGTACTCACCCCTCCACTTT
CASSLGGQYSPLHF
>-|TRBD2|TRBJ2-3|TRBV29-1
TGCAGCGTCGCCGGGACTAGCGGCGCTTATACGCAGTATTTT
CSVAGTSGAYTQYF
>-|TRBD2|TRBJ2-5|TRBV9
TGTGCCAGCAGCGTAGCTGTAGGCGGGAGGAACCAAGAGACCCAGTACTTC
CASSVAVGGRNQETQYF
>-|-|TRBJ1-2|TRBV18
TGTGCCAGCTTCAAGCGGGAATATGGCTACACCTTC
CASFKREYGYTF
>-|TRBD2|TRBJ2-7|TRBV5-1
TGCGCCAGCCGAACCGGGGGGGCCTACGAGCAGTACTTC
CASRTGGAYEQYF
>-|-|TRBJ2-7|TRBV27
TGTGCCAGCAGCCCAAGAGGGAACACCTACGAGCAGTACTTC
CASSPRGNTYEQYF
>-|-|TRBJ1-1|TRBV5-1
TGCGCCAGCAGCCCCATTGGGGGGGCAGGACGCTCTGAAGCTTTCTTT
CASSPIGGAGRSEAFF
>-|TRBD2|TRBJ2-5|TRBV6-9
TGTGCCAGCAGTTATACAACCACCGGGACTAGCGGGAGGGGCGAGACCCAGTACTTC
CASSYTTTGTSGRGETQYF
>-|-|TRBJ2-3|TRBV10-3
TGTGCCATCAGCGGAACCGGAGAGACAGATACGCAGTATTTT
CAISGTGETDTQYF
>once|-|TRBJ1-1|TRBV28
TGTGCCAGCAGTCAAGGGGGTACCTTTGAAGCTTTCTTT
CASSQGGTFEAFF
>-|TRBD1|TRBJ1-4|TRBV30
TGTGCCTGGAGTCCCGACAGGGTTGAAAAACTGTTTTTT
CAWSPDRVEKLFF
>-|TRBD1|TRBJ2-1|TRBV28
TGTGCCAGCAGCGTGACAGGGAGCAATGAGCAGTTCTTC
CASSVTGSNEQFF
>few|TRBD1|TRBJ1-2|TRBV7-2
TGTGCCAGCAGCCTTACCGGGGGACAGGGAACGAACTATGGCTACACCTTC
CASSLTGGQGTNYGYTF
>-|TRBD2|TRBJ2-7|TRBV5-4
TGTGCCAGCAGCCGGGGGGGTAGCGGGACTTACGAGCAGTACTTC
CASSRGGSGTYEQYF
>-|TRBD1|TRBJ1-1|TRBV7-9
TGTGCCAGCAGCTCCGGGACAGGGACGGTCACTGAAGCTTTCTTT
CASSSGTGTVTEAFF